This TCR beta chain was obtained from a study of T-cell reconstitution after alpha-beta-depleted transplantation in children (dated by TCRdb to 2015 to 2016). Regarding the complete study: Using TCR repertoire profiling, the study followed T-cell immune reconstitution in a quantitative way in children after TCRalphabeta/CD19-depleted allogeneic hematopoietic cell transplantation.

The germline V gene (reference sequence) sets CDR1 to MNHNY and CDR2 to SVGAGI. The CDR3 runs 13 residues from the cysteine to the phenylalanine. The only DNA kept is the CDR3, 39 bases in frame from the first base. Trimming costs V 0 bases and J 5 bases, and their ends lie 7 bases apart. Overall study outcomes, separate from this receptor: About two months after transplant, the apparently early recovery of alphabetaT-cell counts reportedly depended on just several hundred clones that had expanded rapidly and came from non-depleted graft cells. In some patients, the high TCRbeta diversity seen at day 60 was put down to recipient T cells and intrathymic progenitors that had survived conditioning. Over the following months the frequencies of hyperexpanded clones went down, and after one year T-cell counts and TCRbeta diversity were mostly credited to newly produced T cells.

Libraries were prepared through PCR. The listed sequencing device is Illumina HiSeq 2500. TCR library preparation used molecular barcoding, with unique molecular identifiers applied to normalize quantification of the TCRbeta repertoire. The public reads were reanalyzed by TCRdb: fastp trimming at Q25, MiXCR alignment, in-frame beta chains only. Each record represents a unique CDR3 protein, reported with the most common genes and DNA among its rows. The sample table holds hundreds of thousands of distinct CDR3 sequences, of which roughly 15% were seen once. The leading ten clones occupy approximately 5% of the sample. In the paper's terms, the treatment or condition label means: allogeneic hematopoietic cell transplantation with graft depleted of TCRalphabeta T cells and CD19 B cells. TCRalphabeta/CD19-depleted allogeneic hematopoietic cell grafts were given to the transplant recipients, all of whom were children.

Regarding this clonotype: Its recognized antigen is unknown. Base-call qualities are not available, and no considerably larger clone is one nucleotide away.

The source was PBMCs, mostly from graft donor cells, collected 360 days after TCRalphabeta/CD19-depleted stem cell transplant. This clonotype was obtained from a male patient aged 5 to 17 who had a stem cell transplant for acute lymphoblastic leukemia, so the T cells may come from the graft donor. The chain joins TRBV6-6 to TRBJ1-2; too little of a D gene remains to name it. The CDR3 corresponds to CASSYSKEYGYTF. Here is the DNA: TGTGCCAGCAGTTACTCGAAGGAGTATGGCTACACCTTC.